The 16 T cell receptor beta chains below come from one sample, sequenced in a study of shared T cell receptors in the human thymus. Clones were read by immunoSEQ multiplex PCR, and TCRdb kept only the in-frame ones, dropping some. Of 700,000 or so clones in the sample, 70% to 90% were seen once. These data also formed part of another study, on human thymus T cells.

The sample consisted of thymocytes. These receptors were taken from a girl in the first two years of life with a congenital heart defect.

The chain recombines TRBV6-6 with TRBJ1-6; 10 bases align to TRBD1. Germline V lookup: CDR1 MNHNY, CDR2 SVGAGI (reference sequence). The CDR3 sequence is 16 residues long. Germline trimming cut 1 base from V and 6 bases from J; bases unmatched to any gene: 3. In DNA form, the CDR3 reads TGTGCCAGCAGTTACTTTAGGGACAGGGGTAATTCACCCCTCCACTTT. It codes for CASSYFRDRGNSPLHF.

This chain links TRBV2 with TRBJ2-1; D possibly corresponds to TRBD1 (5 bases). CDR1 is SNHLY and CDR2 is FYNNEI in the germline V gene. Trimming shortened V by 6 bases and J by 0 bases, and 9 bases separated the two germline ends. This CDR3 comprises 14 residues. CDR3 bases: TGTGCCAGCAGCGGACATAGCTCCTACAATGAGCAGTTCTTC. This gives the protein CASSGHSSYNEQFF.

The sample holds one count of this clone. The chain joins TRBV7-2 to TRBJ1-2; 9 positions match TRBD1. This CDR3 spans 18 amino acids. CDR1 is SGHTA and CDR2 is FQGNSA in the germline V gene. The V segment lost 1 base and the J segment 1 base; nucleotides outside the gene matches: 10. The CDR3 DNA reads TGTGCCAGCAGCTTAGATCCGGGACAGGGAAGCCGTAACTATGGCTACACCTTC. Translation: CASSLDPGQGSRNYGYTF.

CDR3 bases: TGTGCTAGTGGTTTGAAATTTCCGGGACAAACCTCTGGAAACACCATATATTTT. Its translation is CASGLKFPGQTSGNTIYF. The V gene is TRBV12-5, the J gene TRBJ1-3, with a possible D match to TRBD1 (6 bases). CDR1 LGHNT and CDR2 FRNRAP come from the germline V gene. The CDR3 has 18 amino acids. V shed 2 bases and J shed 0 bases, with 17 bases lying between them.

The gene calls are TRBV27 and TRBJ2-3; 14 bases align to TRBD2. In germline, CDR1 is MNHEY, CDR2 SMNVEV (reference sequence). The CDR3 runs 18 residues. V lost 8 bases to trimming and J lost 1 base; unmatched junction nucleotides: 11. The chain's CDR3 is CASQRLAGGELGTDTQYF. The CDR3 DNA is TGTGCCAGCCAACGACTAGCGGGGGGGGAGTTGGGCACAGATACGCAGTATTTT.

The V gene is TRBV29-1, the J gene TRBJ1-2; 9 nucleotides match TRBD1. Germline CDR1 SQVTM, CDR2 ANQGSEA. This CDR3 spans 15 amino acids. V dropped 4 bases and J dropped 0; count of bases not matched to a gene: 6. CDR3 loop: CSVAPGTGTNYGYTF. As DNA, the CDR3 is TGCAGCGTTGCGCCCGGGACAGGGACTAACTATGGCTACACCTTC.

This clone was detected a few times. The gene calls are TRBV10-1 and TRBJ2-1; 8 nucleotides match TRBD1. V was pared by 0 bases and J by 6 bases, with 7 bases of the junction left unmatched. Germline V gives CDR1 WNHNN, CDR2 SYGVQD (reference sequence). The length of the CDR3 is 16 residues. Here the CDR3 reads CASSESGTGHINEQFF. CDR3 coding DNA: TGCGCCAGCAGTGAGTCAGGGACAGGTCATATCAATGAGCAGTTCTTC.

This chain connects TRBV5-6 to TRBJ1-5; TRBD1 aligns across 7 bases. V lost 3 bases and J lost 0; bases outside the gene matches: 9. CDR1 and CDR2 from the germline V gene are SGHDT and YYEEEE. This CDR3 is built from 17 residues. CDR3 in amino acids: CASSCSSDRYSNQPQHF. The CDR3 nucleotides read TGTGCCAGCAGCTGCTCATCGGACAGGTATAGCAATCAGCCCCAGCATTTT.

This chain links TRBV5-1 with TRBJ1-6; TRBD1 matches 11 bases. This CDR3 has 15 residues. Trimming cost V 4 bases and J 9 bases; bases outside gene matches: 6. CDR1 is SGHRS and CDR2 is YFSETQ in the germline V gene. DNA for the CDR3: TGCGCCAGCAGCCCGGGGACAGGGGGGATTTCACCCCTCCACTTT. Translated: CASSPGTGGISPLHF.

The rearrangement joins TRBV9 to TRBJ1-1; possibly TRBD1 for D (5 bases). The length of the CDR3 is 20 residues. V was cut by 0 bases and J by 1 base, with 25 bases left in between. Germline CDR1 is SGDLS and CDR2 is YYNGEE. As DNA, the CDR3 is TGTGCCAGCAGCGTAGGAGGTTGGGAGCGGGGGGTTAGGAAGAACACTGAAGCTTTCTTT. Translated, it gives CASSVGGWERGVRKNTEAFF.

The DNA for the CDR3 is TGTGCCAGCAGCACACCGACGGACAGGGACGGAAACACCATATATTTT. The encoded protein is CASSTPTDRDGNTIYF. The chain carries TRBV7-8 and TRBJ1-3; TRBD1 agrees at 8 bases. CDR3 length: 16 residues. After removal of 5 bases from V and 4 bases from J, the junction contained 10 bases not matched to a gene. The V gene's germline CDR1 is SGHVS and CDR2 FQNEAQ.

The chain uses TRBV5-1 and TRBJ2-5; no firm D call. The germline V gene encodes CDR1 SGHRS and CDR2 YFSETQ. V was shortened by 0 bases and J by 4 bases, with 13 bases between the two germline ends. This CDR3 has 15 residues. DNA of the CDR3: TGCGCCAGCAGCTTGGGCCCAGGCCTACCAGAGACCCAGTACTTC. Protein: CASSLGPGLPETQYF.

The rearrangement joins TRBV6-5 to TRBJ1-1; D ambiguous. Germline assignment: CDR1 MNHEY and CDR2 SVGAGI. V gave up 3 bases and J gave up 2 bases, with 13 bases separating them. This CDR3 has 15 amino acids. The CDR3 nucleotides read TGTGCCAGCAGTTATTCGATAGTCGGTAACACTGAAGCTTTCTTT. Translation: CASSYSIVGNTEAFF.

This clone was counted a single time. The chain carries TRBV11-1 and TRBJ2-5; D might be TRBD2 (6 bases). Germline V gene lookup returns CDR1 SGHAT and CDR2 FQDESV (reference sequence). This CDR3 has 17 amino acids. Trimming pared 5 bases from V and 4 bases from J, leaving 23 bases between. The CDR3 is CASSPPTEGRRGETQYF. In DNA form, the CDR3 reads TGTGCCAGCAGCCCCCCGACTGAAGGGAGGCGGGGAGAGACCCAGTACTTC.

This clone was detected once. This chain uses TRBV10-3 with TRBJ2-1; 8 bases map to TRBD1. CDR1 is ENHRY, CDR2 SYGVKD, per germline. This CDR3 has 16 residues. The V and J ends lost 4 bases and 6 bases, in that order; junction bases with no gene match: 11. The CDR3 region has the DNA TGTGCCATCAGTGTCCGGATAGACAGGGGATCCAATGAGCAGTTCTTC. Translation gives CAISVRIDRGSNEQFF.

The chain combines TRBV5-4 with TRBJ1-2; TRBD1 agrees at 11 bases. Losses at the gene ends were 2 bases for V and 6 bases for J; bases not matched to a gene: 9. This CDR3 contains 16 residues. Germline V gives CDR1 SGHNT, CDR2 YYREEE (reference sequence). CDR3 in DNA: TGTGCCAGCAGCTTAGGACAGGGGGCGCCCACGAATGGCTACACCTTC. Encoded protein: CASSLGQGAPTNGYTF.